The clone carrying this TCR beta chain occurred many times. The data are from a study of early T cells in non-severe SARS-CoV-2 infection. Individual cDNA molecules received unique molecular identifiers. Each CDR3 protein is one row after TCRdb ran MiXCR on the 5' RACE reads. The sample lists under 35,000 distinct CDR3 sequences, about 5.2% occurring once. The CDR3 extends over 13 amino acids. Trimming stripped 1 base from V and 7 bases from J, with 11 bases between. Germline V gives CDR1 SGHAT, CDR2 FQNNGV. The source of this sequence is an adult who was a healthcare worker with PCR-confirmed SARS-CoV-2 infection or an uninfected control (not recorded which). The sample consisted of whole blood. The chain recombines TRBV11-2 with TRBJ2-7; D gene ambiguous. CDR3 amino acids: CASSLAGTGEQYF. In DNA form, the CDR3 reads TGTGCCAGCAGCTTAGCGGGCACGGGTGAGCAGTACTTC.